The present entry profiles one T cell receptor (beta chain) with its context. This specimen comes from a study of T-cell memory formation after mild COVID-19. TCRdb ran MiXCR on the 5' RACE reads and lists one entry per CDR3 protein. The top ten hold roughly 37% of the sample, which has roughly 120,000 distinct CDR3 sequences, about a fifth seen once. The CDR3 sequence is 14 residues long. V lost 3 bases, J lost 10 bases, and 16 bases lay in between. Sequencing was done on a sample of PBMCs or a T cell subset sorted from them (not recorded which). This TCR came from a man between 18 and 35 years old who had mild COVID-19 (a few samples of this study predate the infection). Cell type and time point are not known. The chain couples TRBV12-3 or TRBV12-4 to TRBJ2-1; D gene unclear. The CDR3 loop is CASSFPPAQEEQFF. In DNA form, the CDR3 reads TGTGCCAGCAGTTTCCCCCCAGCCCAGGAGGAGCAGTTCTTC.